These 3 T cell receptor beta chains share one sample of origin, sequenced in a study of radiotherapy plus CTLA-4 blockade in lung cancer. The data were produced by immunoSEQ multiplex PCR, yet TCRdb's version contains in-frame clones alone and is incomplete. The data hold approximately 47,000 clones, with approximately 78% observed a single time. The sequencing here drew on peripheral blood, taken from a patient treated with radiotherapy plus ipilimumab. All receptors come from a human donor with non-small cell lung cancer who had stable disease on radiotherapy plus ipilimumab.

J is TRBJ1-2 and V is TRBV5-1; weak D call: TRBD1 (5 bases). Between the trimmed V and J ends, which lost 0 bases and 7 bases, there was a span of 13 bases. The CDR3 extends over 14 amino acids. The germline V gene encodes CDR1 SGHRS and CDR2 YFSETQ. This CDR3 is CASSLEGLPGGYTF. In DNA form, the CDR3 reads TGCGCCAGCAGCTTGGAGGGACTTCCAGGTGGCTACACCTTC.

The genes are TRBV12-5 and TRBJ2-2, with 8 bases that match TRBD1. This CDR3 has 16 residues. Per germline, CDR1 LGHNT and CDR2 FRNRAP. With 3 bases clipped from V and 6 bases from J, the junction kept 9 bases outside the gene matches. CDR3 sequence (DNA): TGTGCTAGTGGTTTTCTGTCGACAGGGGTGTCCGGGGAGCTGTTTTTT. It yields the protein CASGFLSTGVSGELFF.

There are a few counts of this clone. A read error may produce the germline difference seen at one junction end. The V and J genes are TRBV7-7 and TRBJ2-3; the D gene is possibly TRBD1 (5 bases). This CDR3 is 16 amino acids long. In germline, CDR1 is SSHAT, CDR2 FNYEAQ (reference sequence). The CDR3 reads CASSQGVGISTDTQYF. The CDR3 DNA reads as TGTGCTAGCAGCCAAGGGGTCGGCATTAGCACAGATACGCAGTATTTT.